This TCR beta chain came from a study of blood T cell repertoires in COVID-19. CDR3 length equals 16 residues. The ends were cut back, 4 bases at V and 6 bases at J, with 20 bases in the middle. CDR1 and CDR2 (germline): SGHRS, YFSETQ. Clones were read by immunoSEQ multiplex PCR, and TCRdb kept only the in-frame ones, dropping some. The table records fewer than 200,000 clones, 85% to 90% of them present only once. Sequenced input: peripheral blood. The chain links TRBV5-1 to TRBJ2-1; tentative D call: TRBD1 (6 bases). The TCR was taken from a woman older than 75 with COVID-19, enrolled during active disease. CDR3 in amino acids: CASSATGTRVSNEQFF. Here the CDR3 DNA reads TGCGCCAGCAGCGCAACCGGGACAAGGGTAAGCAATGAGCAGTTCTTC.